This entry lists 9 T cell receptor beta chains sequenced from one sample in a study of CD8+ T cells in alopecia areata. Following RNA extraction, reverse transcription yielded cDNA that acted as the sequencing template. The repertoire was sequenced with immunoSEQ multiplex PCR; TCRdb's copy has only in-frame clones and lacks some. The sample lists roughly 190,000 clones, 45% to 65% occurring once. Treatment meaning: oral pan-JAK inhibitor, 5-10 mg twice daily. The material sequenced was CD4+ T cells sorted from blood, taken at week 4, from a patient treated with tofacitinib. Receptors were obtained from a human donor with alopecia areata.

This chain connects TRBV25-1 to TRBJ1-6; D is uncertain. Germline V CDR1 and CDR2: MGHDK, SYGVNS. The CDR3 runs 14 residues. The V gene lost 3 bases and the J gene lost 5 bases, with 8 bases spanning the gap. The CDR3 nucleotides are TGTGCCAGCAGTGAGGGCCGGCATAATTCACCCCTCCACTTT. It encodes CASSEGRHNSPLHF.

V usage is TRBV6-5 and J usage is TRBJ1-1, with no clear D. Trimming left V 4 bases short and J 10 bases short, with 13 bases between. The CDR3 runs to 12 residues. Germline lookup yields CDR1 MNHEY and CDR2 SVGAGI. The CDR3 nucleotides are TGTGCCAGCAGTTCCACAACTGGACGAGCTTTCTTT. Protein: CASSSTTGRAFF.

This clone has just a few counts. This chain links TRBV5-6 with TRBJ2-5; D may be TRBD1 or TRBD2 (6 bases each). The CDR3 spans 14 residues. Germline V gene lookup returns CDR1 SGHDT and CDR2 YYEEEE. V was pared by 2 bases and J by 10 bases, with 18 bases between. This CDR3 is CASSFGGPLRDQYF. CDR3 nucleotide sequence: TGTGCCAGCAGCTTTGGGGGGCCCCTCAGGGACCAGTACTTC.

The V gene is TRBV30, the J gene TRBJ2-7; TRBD2 agrees at 10 bases. V was pared by 0 bases and J by 3 bases, with 14 bases of the junction left unmatched. Germline values: CDR1 GTSNPN, CDR2 SVGIG (reference sequence). This CDR3 has 18 amino acids. CDR3 nucleotides: TGTGCCTGGAGTGTACCTTTTCTAGCGGGGGCGCTCCTCTACGAGCAGTACTTC. Residues: CAWSVPFLAGALLYEQYF.

This chain uses TRBV6-6 with TRBJ2-1; D remains unclear. CDR3 length: 13 residues. V was clipped by 2 bases and J by 9 bases, with 11 bases between them. CDR1 MNHNY and CDR2 SVGAGI come from the germline V gene (reference sequence). In DNA, the CDR3 is TGTGCCAGCAGTTACCCAGTAGCAAGTGAGCAGTTCTTC. As protein: CASSYPVASEQFF.

The rearrangement joins TRBV4-3 to TRBJ2-5, with 9 bases lining up with TRBD2. The junction had 7 bases not matched to a gene; V was cut back by 0 bases and J by 5 bases. Germline V gene data show CDR1 as LGHNA and CDR2 as YSLEER. CDR3 length: 16 residues. This chain's CDR3 is CASSQEARGGPETQYF. CDR3 nucleotide sequence: TGCGCCAGCAGCCAAGAGGCGCGGGGGGGCCCGGAGACCCAGTACTTC.

V gene TRBV4-1 combines with J gene TRBJ2-1; perhaps TRBD1 as D (5 bases). The CDR3 consists of 16 residues. Trimming shortened V by 0 bases and J by 5 bases, and 14 bases separated the two germline ends. Germline V gene data show CDR1 as MGHRA and CDR2 as YSYEKL. The CDR3 loop is CASSQERGVNNNEQFF. The CDR3 DNA reads TGCGCCAGCAGCCAAGAAAGGGGCGTAAATAACAATGAGCAGTTCTTC.

The V gene is TRBV28, the J gene TRBJ2-7, with a weak D call TRBD1 (6 bases). The CDR3 covers 15 residues. The ends were cut back, 6 bases at V and 0 bases at J, with 15 bases in the middle. Germline CDR1 reads MDHEN; CDR2 reads SYDVKM. Here the CDR3 DNA reads TGTGCCAGCAGCGCCGGGACATTTAGCTCCTACGAGCAGTACTTC. It yields the protein CASSAGTFSSYEQYF.

The CDR3 region is CASSFGRTSSYEQYF. CDR3 sequence (DNA): TGTGCCAGCAGCTTCGGCAGAACGAGCTCCTACGAGCAGTACTTC. The V call is TRBV7-2, the J call TRBJ2-7; D call uncertain. The V gene's germline CDR1 is SGHTA and CDR2 FQGNSA. The length of the CDR3 is 15 residues. Trimming shortened V by 3 bases and J by 0 bases, and 12 bases separated the two germline ends.